The 27 T cell receptor beta chains reported below all come from one sample, sequenced in a study of identical twins. TCRdb analysed the 5' RACE reads with MiXCR anew, one entry per CDR3 protein. Counted here are 1.5 million to 2 million distinct CDR3 sequences, around a third occurring once; the ten biggest clones make up under 0.35%. Sequenced: cord blood. These receptors were taken from a newborn girl in good health.

CDR3 sequence: CASRGLAGGLSYNEQYF. As DNA, the CDR3 is TGTGCCAGCAGGGGACTAGCGGGAGGGCTCTCCTACAATGAGCAGTACTTC. V usage is TRBV27 and J usage is TRBJ2-1, with 16 nucleotides matching TRBD2. The better agreement between TRBJ2-7 and the DNA end casts doubt on the J call. Germline values: CDR1 MNHEY, CDR2 SMNVEV (reference sequence). CDR3 length equals 17 residues.

The chain couples TRBV6-7 to TRBJ1-2, with D maybe TRBD1 (6 bases). TRBV6-7 has ORF status, its function being uncertain. V lost 2 bases and J 3 bases, leaving 22 bases between the germline ends. The CDR3 loop spans 18 amino acids. CDR3 sequence: CASSYPRNRTVRDYGYTF. The DNA for the CDR3 is TGTGCCAGCAGTTACCCTCGAAACCGGACAGTAAGGGACTATGGCTACACCTTC.

Only a few counts were recorded for this clonotype. The rearrangement joins TRBV4-1 to TRBJ2-1; possible D gene TRBD2, 6 bases. Germline V gene sequence: CDR1 MGHRA, CDR2 YSYEKL. The CDR3 is made up of 16 amino acids. V was shortened by 1 base and J by 2 bases, with 12 bases between the two germline ends. The CDR3 region is CASSQAREFPYNEQFF. The CDR3 DNA reads TGCGCCAGCAGCCAAGCCCGGGAGTTTCCCTACAATGAGCAGTTCTTC.

This clonotype has a count of ten or more. The V call is TRBV29-1, the J call TRBJ2-1; TRBD2 aligns across 8 bases. The CDR3 spans 12 residues. After removal of 3 bases from V and 9 bases from J, the junction contained 4 bases not matched to a gene. Germline CDR1 and CDR2: SQVTM and ANQGSEA. The CDR3 sequence: CSVDRTSGEQFF. The CDR3 DNA follows: TGCAGCGTTGATCGAACTAGCGGTGAGCAGTTCTTC.

This clonotype was counted between two and nine times. V and J are TRBV5-1 and TRBJ2-3; D ambiguous. The CDR3 runs 14 residues. V was clipped by 2 bases and J by 6 bases, with 13 bases between them. The germline gives CDR1 SGHRS, CDR2 YFSETQ. For the CDR3, the DNA is TGCGCCAGCAGCTTCCGCGCGCACGGTGATACGCAGTATTTT. This sequence encodes CASSFRAHGDTQYF.

The chain recombines TRBV3-1 with TRBJ2-7; TRBD1 might be the D (6 bases). The CDR3 totals 13 residues. CDR1 and CDR2 (germline): LGHDT, YNNKEL (reference sequence). Trimming removed 3 bases at V and 5 bases at J, with 11 bases between. The CDR3, as DNA: TGTGCCAGCAGCCACAGGGGATTCCACGAGCAGTACTTC. Translated: CASSHRGFHEQYF.

This clonotype occurred a few times. The genes are TRBV25-1 and TRBJ1-5, with a tentative D call TRBD1 (6 bases). The CDR3 covers 14 residues. Between the trimmed V and J ends, which lost 4 bases and 4 bases, there was a span of 11 bases. In germline, CDR1 is MGHDK, CDR2 SYGVNS. The CDR3 DNA reads as TGTGCCAGCAGTGGGGGACACCTAAATCAGCCCCAGCATTTT. Protein product: CASSGGHLNQPQHF.

This chain connects TRBV19 to TRBJ1-5; D may be TRBD1 (6 bases). Germline CDR1 is LNHDA and CDR2 is SQIVND (reference sequence). V lost 6 bases, J lost 4 bases, and 10 bases lay in between. CDR3 length: 13 residues. The CDR3 DNA is TGTGCCAGTAGGAGGGACAAAAATCAGCCCCAGCATTTT. It is translated as CASRRDKNQPQHF.

This clonotype showed up many times. This rearrangement joins TRBV5-1 to TRBJ2-3; weak D call: TRBD1 (6 bases). The CDR3 is 15 amino acids. Germline values: CDR1 SGHRS, CDR2 YFSETQ. The ends were cut back, 3 bases at V and 0 bases at J, with 11 bases in the middle. This CDR3 is CASSWDNPSTDTQYF. The CDR3 region has the DNA TGCGCCAGCAGCTGGGACAACCCTAGCACAGATACGCAGTATTTT.

The chain has TRBV19 and TRBJ2-5; the match to TRBD1 covers 7 bases. CDR1 LNHDA and CDR2 SQIVND come from the germline V gene (reference sequence). The length of the CDR3 is 14 residues. Trimming at V came to 6 bases and at J to 11 bases, leaving 15 bases not matched to a gene. CDR3 protein: CASSLNNRGGEQYF. The CDR3 nucleotides read TGTGCCAGTAGCCTGAACAACAGGGGTGGTGAGCAGTACTTC.

V and J are TRBV28 and TRBJ2-1, with 15 nucleotides matching TRBD2. Germline V lookup: CDR1 MDHEN, CDR2 SYDVKM. The CDR3 runs to 17 residues. V shed 4 bases, J shed 7 bases, and the junction held 8 bases outside the gene matches. The CDR3, as DNA: TGTGCCAGCAGTTCCAGCGGGACTAGCGGGAGGATGAATGAGCAGTTCTTC. This sequence encodes CASSSSGTSGRMNEQFF.

This clonotype was counted a few times. This chain joins TRBV28 and TRBJ2-7; D might be TRBD2 (6 bases). CDR1 is MDHEN, CDR2 SYDVKM, per germline. The CDR3 runs 16 residues. The V and J ends lost 6 bases and 5 bases respectively, with 23 bases between them. The CDR3 DNA is TGTGCCAGCAGACCAGGGTTAGCGGTGATCCCCCACGAGCAGTACTTC. Translating it yields CASRPGLAVIPHEQYF.

The V gene is TRBV24-1, the J gene TRBJ2-6; TRBD1 aligns across 7 bases. CDR1 KGHDR and CDR2 SFDVKD come from the germline V gene. CDR3 size: 13 residues. The V and J ends lost 3 bases and 12 bases, in that order; junction bases with no gene match: 4. The CDR3 protein is CATSDKDRSVLTF. The CDR3 DNA sequence: TGTGCCACCAGTGATAAGGACAGGAGCGTCCTGACTTTC.

The rearrangement joins TRBV20-1 to TRBJ1-2, with D tentatively TRBD1 (6 bases). The CDR3 has 16 residues. Between the trimmed V and J ends, which lost 5 bases and 4 bases, there was a span of 23 bases. Germline CDR1 DFQATT, CDR2 SNEGSKA (reference sequence). In nucleotides, the CDR3 is TGCAGTGCTCCCACCCGGGGGGGCAAAGAAATCTATGGCTACACCTTC. Translation gives CSAPTRGGKEIYGYTF.

This clonotype was counted only a few times. The chain uses TRBV12-3 or TRBV12-4 and TRBJ2-3, with a tentative D call TRBD2 (5 bases). Trimming left V 6 bases short and J 0 bases short, with 13 bases between. The CDR3 consists of 15 residues. CDR3 loop: CASSFSVLSTDTQYF. The CDR3 DNA sequence: TGTGCCAGCAGCTTTAGCGTGTTGAGCACAGATACGCAGTATTTT.

This clonotype was recorded a few times. The chain has TRBV29-1 and TRBJ2-1; 7 nucleotides match TRBD2. The DNA end lines up better with TRBJ2-7; the J call may be wrong. This CDR3 spans 14 amino acids. Germline CDR1 SQVTM, CDR2 ANQGSEA. Written as DNA, the CDR3 is TGCAGCGTTGAAGATTACCGGGACTACAATGAGCAGTACTTC. It translates to CSVEDYRDYNEQYF.

The sample holds a few counts of this clonotype. The rearrangement uses TRBV28 and TRBJ1-5, with D maybe TRBD1 (6 bases). CDR3 size: 14 residues. CDR1 and CDR2 from the germline V gene are MDHEN and SYDVKM. Trimming shortened V by 10 bases and J by 7 bases, and 20 bases separated the two germline ends. The CDR3 sequence is CATLRGGLGQPQHF. The CDR3 DNA is TGTGCCACCCTCCGGGGGGGGCTCGGGCAGCCCCAGCATTTT.

CDR3 region: CASSYSRLAGLNEQFF. CDR3 in DNA: TGTGCCAGCAGTTACTCGAGGCTAGCGGGATTGAATGAGCAGTTCTTC. This chain connects TRBV6-5 to TRBJ2-1; TRBD2 agrees at 9 bases. Germline CDR1 is MNHEY and CDR2 is SVGAGI. With V trimmed by 0 bases and J by 7 bases, 7 bases remained unmatched. This CDR3 has 16 residues.

The table lists this clonotype with a few counts. V is TRBV4-2 and J is TRBJ2-3, with 13 positions matching TRBD2. Germline values: CDR1 LGHNA, CDR2 YNFKEQ. The CDR3 loop spans 17 amino acids. The ends lost 0 bases at V and 4 bases at J; junction bases unmatched: 4. DNA for the CDR3: TGTGCCAGCAGCCAAGACCGACTAGCGGGGGGCGCAGATACGCAGTATTTT. Amino acids: CASSQDRLAGGADTQYF.

The DNA of the CDR3 is TGTGCCAGCAGTTTTCACCTTGGCAACTATGGCTACACCTTC. Translation: CASSFHLGNYGYTF. The chain joins TRBV27 to TRBJ1-2; D uncertain. Between the trimmed V and J ends, which lost 3 bases and 2 bases, there was a span of 10 bases. Germline CDR1 is MNHEY and CDR2 is SMNVEV (reference sequence). This CDR3 has 14 amino acids.

The V gene is TRBV7-9, the J gene TRBJ2-5, with D tentatively TRBD2 (5 bases). Trimming shortened V by 7 bases and J by 1 base, and 19 bases separated the two germline ends. The CDR3 runs 16 residues. Germline V gene data show CDR1 as SEHNR and CDR2 as FQNEAQ (reference sequence). CDR3 bases: TGTGCCAGCACCTTGGCGGACTCGATTCTCCAAGAGACCCAGTACTTC. Translating it yields CASTLADSILQETQYF.

V is TRBV12-3 or TRBV12-4 and J is TRBJ2-1, with 11 bases matching TRBD2. The V gene end was trimmed by 6 bases and the J gene end by 7 bases; junction bases not matched to a gene: 5. There are 14 residues in the CDR3. As DNA, the CDR3 is TGTGCCAGCAGACTAGCGGGGGAGTTGAATGAGCAGTTCTTC. Translation gives CASRLAGELNEQFF.

This clonotype turned up a few times. The rearrangement links TRBV5-1 to TRBJ2-1, with D perhaps given as TRBD1 or TRBD2 (5 bases each). V was clipped by 1 base and J by 2 bases, with 10 bases between them. The CDR3 runs to 15 residues. The germline CDR1 and CDR2 sequences are SGHRS and YFSETQ. The CDR3 is CASSLSGAAYNEQFF. CDR3 DNA: TGCGCCAGCAGCTTGTCCGGGGCAGCCTACAATGAGCAGTTCTTC.

The chain has TRBV30 and TRBJ1-5; D is undetermined. This CDR3 is 13 amino acids long. Trimming cost V 2 bases and J 5 bases, with 10 bases left between them. Germline CDR1 GTSNPN, CDR2 SVGIG (reference sequence). This CDR3 reads CAWSLGRDQPQHF. The CDR3 DNA is TGTGCCTGGAGTCTGGGTCGAGATCAGCCCCAGCATTTT.

The rearrangement joins TRBV29-1 to TRBJ1-2; D perhaps matches TRBD1 (5 bases). CDR1 and CDR2 (germline): SQVTM, ANQGSEA. V gave up 7 bases and J gave up 2 bases, with 11 bases separating them. The CDR3 sequence is 12 residues long. The CDR3 bases are TGCAGCGCCTGGACAAAAAACTATGGCTACACCTTC. Translated: CSAWTKNYGYTF.

This clonotype was observed many times. This may stem from a read error, because a much larger clone lies one nucleotide away. CDR3 residues: CAISGTGGDEQYF. In DNA form, the CDR3 reads TGTGCCATCAGTGGGACAGGGGGCGACGAGCAGTACTTC. This chain connects TRBV10-3 to TRBJ2-7; TRBD1 matches at 11 bases. CDR1 is ENHRY and CDR2 is SYGVKD in the germline V gene. The V segment lost 4 bases and the J segment 5 bases; nucleotides outside the gene matches: 1. The CDR3 spans 13 residues.

The chain has TRBV5-6 and TRBJ2-3, with a tentative D call TRBD1 (5 bases). Germline lookup yields CDR1 SGHDT and CDR2 YYEEEE. Deletions cut 7 bases from V and 3 bases from J, with 15 bases between. CDR3 size: 14 residues. The CDR3 DNA sequence: TGTGCCAGCTCTAAGGGGCATCGGACAGATACGCAGTATTTT. As protein: CASSKGHRTDTQYF. Drawing the rest from reference TRBV5-6 and TRBJ2-3, the complete variable domain is DAGVTQSPTHLIKTRGQQVTLRCSPKSGHDTVSWYQQALGQGPQFIFQYYEEEERQRGNFPDRFSGHQFPNYSSELNVNALLLGDSALYLCASSKGHRTDTQYFGPGTRLTVL.